The clone carrying this T cell receptor (beta chain) was seen only a few times. The data are from a study of control samples from healthy donors and cancer patients. Germline V gene lookup returns CDR1 SGDLS and CDR2 YYNGEE. Losses at the gene ends were 4 bases for V and 6 bases for J; bases not matched to a gene: 13. The CDR3 loop spans 18 amino acids. Produced via immunoSEQ multiplex PCR; TCRdb's table is partial and in-frame only. The repertoire holds 25,000 or so clones, with roughly 85% as singletons. The sequence derives from a woman aged 60 to 75 with head and neck cancer. Sequencing input: PBMCs. V usage is TRBV9 and J usage is TRBJ2-2; 12 bases fit TRBD2. CDR3 DNA: TGTGCCAGCAGCCCACCCGGGGCTAGCGGGGGGGTTCCCGGGGAGCTGTTTTTT. Translated: CASSPPGASGGVPGELFF.